What follows are 26 T cell receptor beta chains derived from one specimen sequenced in a study of blood T cell repertoires in COVID-19 (dated by TCRdb to the early 2020s). Library generation was performed with the immunoSEQ multiplex PCR assay. TCRdb holds this immuneACCESS table with in-frame rearrangements only. Some clones are missing; in checked studies, unresolved V genes explain under half, and the rest has no known cause. The sample records around 57,000 clones, about 87% of which are singletons. The ten largest clones represent 3.5% of the sample. Sample: peripheral blood. The source of these receptors is a human donor in a cohort sampled during active COVID-19.

The chain combines TRBV12-3 or TRBV12-4 with TRBJ1-2; 8 nucleotides match TRBD1. The junction had 1 base not matched to a gene; V was cut back by 4 bases and J by 6 bases. This CDR3 region has 12 residues. CDR3 amino acids: CASSSDRDGYTF. The CDR3 DNA follows: TGTGCCAGCAGTTCGGACAGGGATGGCTACACCTTC.

The chain uses TRBV7-2 and TRBJ2-1; 9 nucleotides line up with TRBD1. Unmatched junction bases numbered 7, after V lost 5 bases and J lost 2 bases. Germline CDR1 is SGHTA and CDR2 is FQGNSA. CDR3 length: 16 residues. CDR3 sequence: CASSPQTGGAYNEQFF. The CDR3 DNA reads as TGTGCCAGCAGCCCCCAGACAGGGGGGGCCTACAATGAGCAGTTCTTC.

This chain uses TRBV7-3 with TRBJ2-1; 7 bases align to TRBD1. CDR1 SGHTA and CDR2 FQGTGA come from the germline V gene. V was pared by 2 bases and J by 1 base, with 5 bases of the junction left unmatched. CDR3 length: 16 residues. CDR3 amino acids: CASSLFPGGSYNEQFF. CDR3 nucleotides: TGTGCCAGCAGCTTATTCCCAGGGGGTTCCTACAATGAGCAGTTCTTC.

The chain is built from TRBV9 and TRBJ1-2, with 9 bases matching TRBD1. Trimming removed 1 base from V and 5 bases from J; junction bases left unmatched: 12. This CDR3 region has 17 residues. Germline-derived CDR1 and CDR2 are SGDLS and YYNGEE. CDR3 sequence (DNA): TGTGCCAGCAGCGTACGCAACCGTCCAGGACAGGGGTATGGCTACACCTTC. It yields the protein CASSVRNRPGQGYGYTF.

The chain has TRBV5-1 and TRBJ2-7, with D tentatively TRBD2 (6 bases). V gave up 1 base and J gave up 7 bases, with 15 bases separating them. The CDR3 covers 14 residues. Germline CDR1 and CDR2: SGHRS and YFSETQ. The CDR3: CASSLTGPEGEQYF. CDR3 coding DNA: TGCGCCAGCAGCTTGACAGGACCGGAGGGGGAGCAGTACTTC.

The rearrangement joins TRBV19 to TRBJ1-2; 10 nucleotides align to TRBD1. There are 13 residues in the CDR3. Germline V gene data show CDR1 as LNHDA and CDR2 as SQIVND (reference sequence). V dropped 7 bases and J dropped 4; count of bases not matched to a gene: 3. CDR3 loop: CASTRDRGYGYTF. In nucleotides, the CDR3 is TGTGCCAGTACCAGGGACAGGGGCTATGGCTACACCTTC.

The V call is TRBV2, the J call TRBJ1-3; 8 positions match TRBD1. The trim removed 5 bases at V and 3 bases at J, leaving 3 bases unmatched. The CDR3 spans 14 residues. Looked up from germline, CDR1 is SNHLY and CDR2 is FYNNEI. As DNA, the CDR3 is TGTGCCAGCAGTCCTACAGGGGGTGGAAACACCATATATTTT. The encoded protein is CASSPTGGGNTIYF.

The chain employs TRBV24-1 and TRBJ2-2, with 11 nucleotides matching TRBD1. Germline-derived CDR1 and CDR2 are KGHDR and SFDVKD. There are 14 residues in the CDR3. The ends lost 7 bases at V and 5 bases at J; junction bases unmatched: 2. CDR3: CATRGQGATGELFF. The DNA for the CDR3 is TGTGCCACCAGAGGACAGGGGGCAACCGGGGAGCTGTTTTTT.

This chain links TRBV5-4 with TRBJ2-2; weak D call: TRBD1 (6 bases). CDR1 is SGHNT and CDR2 is YYREEE in the germline V gene (reference sequence). V was cut by 1 base and J by 6 bases, with 19 bases left in between. CDR3 length: 17 residues. The CDR3, as DNA: TGTGCCAGCAGCTTGAATAATAGGGGGAGTCGGGCCGGGGAGCTGTTTTTT. Encoded protein: CASSLNNRGSRAGELFF.

The chain recombines TRBV18 with TRBJ1-1; 8 nucleotides align to TRBD1. The CDR3 totals 15 residues. The germline V gene has CDR1 KGHSH and CDR2 LQKENI. The J segment lost 1 base and the V segment lost 6 bases, leaving 7 bases of the junction unmatched. The CDR3 is CASSQLDRANTEAFF. The CDR3 DNA reads TGTGCCAGCTCCCAGCTGGACAGGGCGAACACTGAAGCTTTCTTT.

The chain employs TRBV12-3 or TRBV12-4 and TRBJ2-3, with a tentative D call TRBD2 (5 bases). Between the trimmed V and J ends, which lost 8 bases and 4 bases, there was a span of 13 bases. This CDR3 has 13 residues. In DNA form, the CDR3 reads TGTGCCAGCCCTCACCCGGGGTCAGATACGCAGTATTTT. Protein product: CASPHPGSDTQYF.

The gene calls are TRBV18 and TRBJ1-1; D is undetermined. V was clipped by 3 bases and J by 1 base, with 9 bases between them. Germline assignment: CDR1 KGHSH and CDR2 LQKENI. CDR3 size: 14 residues. The CDR3 loop is CASSPNFKNTEAFF. The CDR3, as DNA: TGTGCCAGCTCACCTAACTTCAAGAACACTGAAGCTTTCTTT. Full variable domain (missing parts from reference TRBV18 and TRBJ1-1): NAGVMQNPRHLVRRRGQEARLRCSPMKGHSHVYWYRQLPEEGLKFMVYLQKENIIDESGMPKERFSAEFPKEGPSILRIQQVVRGDSAAYFCASSPNFKNTEAFFGQGTRLTVV.

This clone was recorded at least ten times. This chain joins TRBV9 and TRBJ2-7; 14 nucleotides align to TRBD2. Unmatched junction bases numbered 6, after V lost 3 bases and J lost 7 bases. Germline CDR1 is SGDLS and CDR2 is YYNGEE. The length of the CDR3 is 15 residues. CDR3 nucleotide sequence: TGTGCCAGCAGCGCCGGACTAGCGGGAGGTCGAGAGCAGTACTTC. This sequence encodes CASSAGLAGGREQYF.

The V gene is TRBV9, the J gene TRBJ1-2; D call uncertain. The CDR3 loop spans 12 amino acids. V was trimmed by 0 bases and J by 6 bases, leaving 6 bases between them. Germline V lookup: CDR1 SGDLS, CDR2 YYNGEE. The CDR3 loop is CASSVGKHGYTF. The CDR3 bases are TGTGCCAGCAGCGTAGGCAAGCATGGCTACACCTTC.

The chain combines TRBV3-1 (or the pseudogene TRBV3-2) with TRBJ1-3; TRBD1 agrees at 7 bases. The CDR3 contains 17 residues. Germline CDR1 LGHDT, CDR2 YNNKEL (reference sequence). With V trimmed by 5 bases and J by 9 bases, 19 bases remained unmatched. The DNA of the CDR3 is TGTGCCAGCAGCGACAGACAAGGGACAGCGACTCGAAGCACCATATATTTT. Its protein is CASSDRQGTATRSTIYF.

The chain uses TRBV6-1 and TRBJ2-7; 9 nucleotides line up with TRBD2. This CDR3 contains 17 residues. From germline, CDR1 is MNHNS and CDR2 SASEGT. J gave up 2 bases and V 1 base, and 9 bases lay outside the gene matches. The CDR3 reads CASSEGTSAVLPYEQYF. Here the CDR3 DNA reads TGTGCCAGCAGTGAAGGGACTAGCGCCGTCCTGCCCTACGAGCAGTACTTC.

The chain carries TRBV5-6 and TRBJ1-4, with TRBD1 matching 7 bases. Trimming took 2 bases from V and 7 from J; bases not matched to a gene: 2. The CDR3 consists of 13 residues. Germline-derived CDR1 and CDR2 are SGHDT and YYEEEE. The CDR3 here is CASSLQGSEKLFF. CDR3 coding DNA: TGTGCCAGCAGCTTACAGGGGAGTGAAAAACTGTTTTTT.

This chain joins TRBV19 and TRBJ2-7, with D perhaps matching TRBD1 (6 bases). CDR3 length equals 14 residues. V was pared by 3 bases and J by 4 bases, with 13 bases between. Per the germline V gene, CDR1 is LNHDA and CDR2 is SQIVND (reference sequence). The CDR3 loop is CASSIGGAGYEQYF. CDR3 bases: TGTGCCAGTAGTATTGGGGGCGCGGGTTACGAGCAGTACTTC.

The rearrangement uses TRBV5-5 and TRBJ1-5; TRBD1 agrees at 8 bases. V shed 2 bases and J 5 bases; nucleotides not matched to a gene: 0. The CDR3 has 13 amino acids. The germline V gene encodes CDR1 SGHKS and CDR2 YYEKEE (reference sequence). The CDR3 loop is CASSLQGDQPQHF. For the CDR3, the DNA is TGTGCCAGCAGCTTACAGGGGGATCAGCCCCAGCATTTT.

This clone turned up a few times. This chain uses TRBV6-5 with TRBJ1-6; maybe TRBD1 (5 bases). The CDR3 has 14 amino acids. The germline V gene has CDR1 MNHEY and CDR2 SVGAGI. The V and J ends lost 5 bases and 8 bases respectively, with 13 bases between them. In DNA, the CDR3 is TGTGCCAGCAGTACCCCCAGGGTCGATTCACCCCTCCACTTT. This encodes CASSTPRVDSPLHF.

The chain has TRBV27 and TRBJ2-2, with 8 bases matching TRBD1. The germline V gene has CDR1 MNHEY and CDR2 SMNVEV (reference sequence). Unmatched junction bases numbered 7, after V lost 6 bases and J lost 1 base. The CDR3 loop spans 16 amino acids. CDR3 in DNA: TGTGCCAGCAGCCGTCAGGGGGCTTGGAACACCGGGGAGCTGTTTTTT. Its translation is CASSRQGAWNTGELFF.

The gene calls are TRBV6-1 and TRBJ1-3; no clear D. CDR3 length: 15 amino acids. CDR1 and CDR2 from the germline V gene are MNHNS and SASEGT. Trimming pared 1 base from V and 0 bases from J, leaving 7 bases between. The CDR3 nucleotides read TGTGCCAGCAGTGAAGGCAGGATCTCTGGAAACACCATATATTTT. It codes for CASSEGRISGNTIYF.

V is TRBV10-1 and J is TRBJ2-3; 12 nucleotides agree with TRBD2. Germline CDR1 reads WNHNN; CDR2 reads SYGVQD (reference sequence). The CDR3 has 15 residues. J lost 3 bases, V lost 6 bases, and 4 bases had no gene match. The CDR3: CASRAGTSGTDTQYF. DNA of the CDR3: TGCGCCAGCAGGGCCGGGACTAGCGGGACAGATACGCAGTATTTT.

The CDR3 nucleotides are TGTGCCAGCAGGACCGGGACAATTAGCAATCAGCCCCAGCATTTT. Translation gives CASRTGTISNQPQHF. The chain combines TRBV2 with TRBJ1-5; tentatively, D is TRBD1 (6 bases). The germline V and J ends were trimmed by 6 bases and 0 bases, with 12 bases remaining between them. CDR1 and CDR2 (germline): SNHLY, FYNNEI. The CDR3 runs 15 residues.

The chain couples TRBV11-2 to TRBJ2-5; D perhaps matches TRBD2 (6 bases). This CDR3 is 15 amino acids long. Deletions cut 5 bases from V and 3 bases from J, with 16 bases between. Germline CDR1 is SGHAT and CDR2 is FQNNGV. The CDR3 is CASSPLGGWKETQYF. DNA of the CDR3: TGTGCCAGCAGCCCCCTTGGAGGGTGGAAAGAGACCCAGTACTTC.

This sequence joins TRBV10-1 and TRBJ2-2; TRBD1 might be the D (6 bases). Trimming took off 0 bases at V and 5 bases at J, with 7 bases between the two ends. The CDR3 has 14 amino acids. Germline V gives CDR1 WNHNN, CDR2 SYGVQD (reference sequence). The CDR3 DNA sequence: TGCGCCAGCAGTGAGTCAAGGGGGACCGGGGAGCTGTTTTTT. It encodes CASSESRGTGELFF.